Listed below are T cell receptor beta chains from one sample, sequenced in a study of regulatory T cells in long-lasting Graves disease. From the multiplex PCR reads, TCRdb called clonotypes with MiXCR, one entry per CDR3 protein. The data contain around 430,000 distinct CDR3 sequences, approximately 23% of them singletons. The sample here was peripheral blood mononuclear cells (PBMCs), taken when the disease was refractory, from a patient treated with antithyroid drugs. Every receptor here comes from a female donor with Graves disease. The CDR3 runs from the conserved cysteine through the conserved F or W. A D gene is named only where the DNA matches it firmly. A clone size is listed for some rows: how often the clone was seen (once, few, many), or a class if it is expanded.

abundance	v_gene	d_gene	j_gene	CDR3aa	CDR3nt
few	TRBV30	NA	TRBJ1-5	CAWSVGGGNQPQHF	TGTGCCTGGAGTGTGGGGGGGGGCAATCAGCCCCAGCATTTT
few	TRBV5-1	NA	TRBJ1-2	CASSLESLGGGGYTF	TGCGCCAGCAGCTTGGAGTCCTTGGGGGGCGGGGGCTACACCTTC
NA	TRBV12-3/TRBV12-4	NA	TRBJ2-3	CASSRPGINTQYF	TGTGCCAGCAGCCGCCCCGGGATTAATACGCAGTATTTT
many	TRBV28	NA	TRBJ2-6	CASTRAGQPSGANVLTF	TGTGCCAGCACTAGGGCGGGACAGCCCTCTGGGGCCAACGTCCTGACTTTC
NA	TRBV6-2/TRBV6-3	NA	TRBJ1-1	CASSYSGGTDTEAFF	TGTGCCAGCAGTTACTCGGGGGGGACGGACACTGAAGCTTTCTTT
NA	TRBV28	NA	TRBJ1-4	CASSPASRAEDEKLFF	TGTGCCAGCAGCCCCGCCAGCCGGGCGGAAGACGAAAAACTGTTTTTT
NA	TRBV5-1	TRBD1	TRBJ2-7	CASSSAGTGNEQYF	TGCGCCAGCAGCTCCGCCGGGACAGGGAACGAGCAGTACTTC
NA	TRBV30	TRBD1	TRBJ1-6	CAWGDRGYSPLHF	TGTGCCTGGGGAGACAGGGGTTATTCACCCCTCCACTTT
NA	TRBV7-2	NA	TRBJ1-1	CASSLAGGGNTEAFF	TGTGCCAGCAGCTTAGCGGGGGGAGGGAACACTGAAGCTTTCTTT
few	TRBV27	TRBD2	TRBJ2-3	CASSSRLAGGITDTQYF	TGTGCCAGCAGTTCCAGACTAGCGGGGGGGATCACAGATACGCAGTATTTT
NA	TRBV28	TRBD1	TRBJ1-2	CAWGQGASGGYTF	TGTGCCTGGGGACAGGGAGCGTCGGGGGGCTACACCTTC
few	TRBV27	NA	TRBJ2-7	CASSLFKGGGFSEQYF	TGTGCCAGCAGTTTATTCAAAGGTGGAGGTTTTTCCGAGCAGTACTTC
few	TRBV7-9	NA	TRBJ1-1	CASSLEPGGALTEAFF	TGTGCCAGCAGCTTAGAGCCGGGGGGGGCCCTCACTGAAGCTTTCTTT
once	TRBV20-1	NA	TRBJ1-5	CSAASTNQPQHF	TGCAGTGCGGCCTCAACTAATCAGCCCCAGCATTTT
few	TRBV7-8	NA	TRBJ2-7	CASSLSRLRVRGLEQYF	TGTGCCAGCAGCTTATCCCGGCTGAGGGTTCGAGGACTCGAGCAGTACTTC
NA	TRBV5-1	NA	TRBJ2-2	CASSPFLSNTGELFF	TGCGCCAGCAGCCCCTTCCTTTCGAACACCGGGGAGCTGTTTTTT
NA	TRBV5-1	TRBD2	TRBJ2-7	CASQASGNERYF	TGCGCCAGCCAAGCTAGCGGGAACGAGCGGTACTTC
NA	TRBV30	NA	TRBJ1-2	CAWTPPGEANYGYTF	TGTGCCTGGACCCCGCCGGGGGAAGCTAACTATGGCTACACCTTC
few	TRBV7-2	TRBD1	TRBJ1-4	CASSFVLGQGGEKLFF	TGTGCCAGCAGCTTCGTTTTAGGACAGGGAGGTGAAAAACTGTTTTTT
NA	TRBV30	TRBD1	TRBJ1-2	CASSHRGPNYGYTF	TGTGCCTCTTCCCACAGGGGACCCAACTATGGCTACACCTTC
few	TRBV29-1	TRBD1	TRBJ1-1	CSGRGQGVSEAFF	TGCAGCGGGAGGGGACAGGGGGTCTCTGAAGCTTTCTTT
NA	TRBV2	NA	TRBJ1-6	CASSPGRGAPFSYNSPLHF	TGTGCCAGCAGCCCCGGTCGGGGTGCCCCTTTCTCCTATAATTCACCCCTCCACTTT
NA	TRBV7-9	NA	TRBJ2-7	CATRGPPTYEQYF	TGTGCCACCAGGGGTCCCCCAACCTACGAGCAGTACTTC
NA	TRBV30	NA	TRBJ1-1	CAWSARSRGAFF	TGTGCCTGGAGTGCCCGGAGCCGAGGAGCTTTCTTT
NA	TRBV19	NA	TRBJ2-5	CASSTPGSVGTQYF	TGTGCCAGTAGCACTCCGGGATCCGTGGGGACCCAGTACTTC
NA	TRBV7-2	TRBD1	TRBJ2-7	CASSWGTGGAVGGYEQYF	TGTGCCAGCAGCTGGGGGACAGGGGGCGCGGTAGGTGGGTACGAGCAGTACTTC
NA	TRBV7-3	NA	TRBJ1-1	CASSRRTTGKAFF	TGTGCCAGCAGCCGTAGGACCACAGGGAAAGCTTTCTTT
few	TRBV3-1	NA	TRBJ1-2	CASRPTANYGYTF	TGTGCCAGCAGACCGACTGCTAACTATGGCTACACCTTC
few	TRBV11-2	NA	TRBJ1-1	CASSPNPSNTEAFF	TGTGCCAGCAGCCCGAACCCGTCCAACACTGAAGCTTTCTTT
many	TRBV27	TRBD1	TRBJ1-2	CASSQGTAGGYTF	TGTGCCAGCAGTCAGGGGACAGCCGGCGGCTACACCTTC
once	TRBV12-3/TRBV12-4	TRBD1	TRBJ1-2	CASSNPWRDRGYTF	TGTGCCAGCAGTAACCCCTGGCGGGACAGAGGCTACACCTTC
many	TRBV2	NA	TRBJ1-2	CAGQGSLRYTF	TGTGCCGGCCAGGGGAGTTTGCGCTACACCTTC
few	TRBV19	NA	TRBJ2-6	CASSSRVPGANVLTF	TGTGCCAGTAGTAGTAGGGTTCCTGGGGCCAACGTCCTGACTTTC
few	TRBV29-1	NA	TRBJ2-1	CSVEDRGPMGEQFF	TGCAGCGTTGAAGACCGAGGACCGATGGGTGAGCAGTTCTTC
few	TRBV20-1	TRBD2	TRBJ2-5	CSARPAGEETQYF	TGCAGTGCCAGACCAGCGGGGGAGGAGACCCAGTACTTC
NA	TRBV15	NA	TRBJ2-7	CATSRDRGALSEQYF	TGTGCCACCAGCAGAGATAGGGGGGCCCTCTCCGAGCAGTACTTC
many	TRBV6-2/TRBV6-3	TRBD1	TRBJ1-5	CASTPDRRTNQPQHF	TGTGCCAGCACCCCGGACAGGAGAACCAATCAGCCCCAGCATTTT
many	TRBV2	NA	TRBJ1-2	CASSEGYRVGGYTF	TGTGCCAGCAGTGAAGGTTACAGGGTTGGTGGCTACACCTTC
NA	TRBV7-9	NA	TRBJ2-1	CASSLAKSSYNEQFF	TGTGCCAGCAGCTTAGCGAAGAGCTCCTACAATGAGCAGTTCTTC
few	TRBV12-5	NA	TRBJ2-3	CASGPSTTGDTQYF	TGTGCTAGTGGTCCCAGCACGACAGGAGATACGCAGTATTTT
few	TRBV12-5	NA	TRBJ1-5	CASALDTINQPQHF	TGTGCTAGTGCCCTTGACACCATCAATCAGCCCCAGCATTTT
many	TRBV6-5	NA	TRBJ1-5	CASSYGGRVWEPQHF	TGTGCCAGCAGTTACGGCGGCAGGGTTTGGGAGCCCCAGCATTTT
many	TRBV9	NA	TRBJ1-2	CASSEMTGGYGYTF	TGTGCCAGCAGCGAAATGACAGGAGGATATGGCTACACCTTC
few	TRBV6-1	NA	TRBJ2-5	CASSEITLQETQYF	TGTGCCAGCAGTGAAATAACGCTGCAAGAGACCCAGTACTTC
NA	TRBV29-1	NA	TRBJ2-7	CSVDRGSSPHEQYF	TGCAGCGTTGATAGAGGATCCTCCCCCCACGAGCAGTACTTC
many	TRBV6-1	TRBD2	TRBJ2-5	CASSGSGLADQETQYF	TGTGCCAGCAGTGGGTCGGGACTAGCGGATCAAGAGACCCAGTACTTC
few	TRBV5-1	NA	TRBJ1-1	CASSFPPTGNTEAFF	TGCGCCAGCAGCTTCCCACCGACAGGGAACACTGAAGCTTTCTTT
NA	TRBV18	NA	TRBJ2-5	CASSAGARQETQYF	TGTGCCAGCTCCGCGGGGGCGCGCCAAGAGACCCAGTACTTC
NA	TRBV24-1	TRBD2	TRBJ2-3	CATSDPKTSGASDTQYF	TGTGCCACCAGTGACCCTAAAACTAGCGGGGCATCGGATACGCAGTATTTT
NA	TRBV28	TRBD1	TRBJ1-5	CASSPGQYQPQHF	TGTGCCAGCAGTCCGGGACAGTATCAGCCCCAGCATTTT
NA	TRBV10-3	NA	TRBJ2-5	CAIMQGSAETQYF	TGTGCCATCATGCAGGGCAGTGCGGAGACCCAGTACTTC
NA	TRBV6-5	TRBD2	TRBJ2-7	CASSYGGAGGEQYF	TGTGCCAGCAGTTACGGAGGTGCGGGGGGCGAGCAGTACTTC